Each of the 2 T cell receptor beta chains below was sequenced from the same sample in a study of metastatic and nonmetastatic thyroid tumors (dated by TCRdb to about 2020). Libraries were built with PCR. TCRdb lists the instrument as Illumina HiSeq 4000. The public reads were quality trimmed at Q25 with fastp and then assembled into clones with MiXCR by TCRdb, keeping productive beta chains. Recorded for this sample are 20,000 to 25,000 clones; over 9.5% of them occurred a single time. The ten biggest clones cover 25% to 35% of the sample. Before undergoing thyroid surgery, none of the patients had been given any kind of treatment. Sequenced material: blood. These receptor sequences come from a female donor with papillary thyroid cancer or a benign thyroid nodule (not recorded which). Some clones in this sample may be carry-over from other donors' samples.

In this sample, this clone turned up a few times. The DNA of the CDR3 is TGTGCCAGCAGTTTGGGTAGCGGGGGACAGGGTCGAATTCCATACGAGCAGTACTTC. As protein: CASSLGSGGQGRIPYEQYF. The rearrangement joins TRBV28 to TRBJ2-7; D could derive from TRBD1 or TRBD2 (9 bases each). V gave up 3 bases and J gave up 4 bases, with 28 bases separating them. CDR1 is MDHEN and CDR2 is SYDVKM in the germline V gene. The CDR3 is 19 amino acids.

Ten or more counts support this clone. The V and J genes are TRBV7-3 and TRBJ2-7, with TRBD2 identical over 11 bases. There are 16 residues in the CDR3. V lost 4 bases to trimming and J lost 3 bases; unmatched junction nucleotides: 8. The germline gives CDR1 SGHTA, CDR2 FQGTGA. The CDR3 protein is CASSSSATSGNYEQYF. Written as DNA, the CDR3 is TGTGCCAGCAGCTCGTCGGCGACTAGCGGGAACTACGAGCAGTACTTC.